What follows are 11 T cell receptor beta chains derived from one specimen sequenced in a study of cytomegalovirus exposure and HLA in healthy donors. Method: immunoSEQ multiplex PCR; TCRdb's copy keeps in-frame clones and lacks some. The sample lists fewer than 400,000 clones, over 75% seen once, with approximately 0.96% in the top ten. Sequenced sample: PBMCs. These receptors were obtained from a man aged 25-45 years in good health and CMV-seronegative.

The rearrangement uses TRBV6-5 and TRBJ1-1, with 11 bases matching TRBD1. V lost 3 bases, J lost 3 bases, and 3 bases stayed unmatched. Germline loops: CDR1 MNHEY, CDR2 SVGAGI. This CDR3 region has 15 residues. The CDR3 spells CASSYRDRGDTEAFF. The DNA for the CDR3 is TGTGCCAGCAGTTATCGGGACAGGGGGGACACTGAAGCTTTCTTT.

The chain links TRBV4-1 to TRBJ1-1; TRBD1 is a possible D gene (5 bases). From germline, CDR1 is MGHRA and CDR2 YSYEKL. CDR3 length: 15 amino acids. Trimming took 0 bases from V and 6 from J, leaving 14 bases between them. CDR3 loop: CASSQEAMQGAEAFF. The DNA for the CDR3 is TGCGCCAGCAGCCAAGAAGCTATGCAAGGGGCTGAAGCTTTCTTT.

The genes are TRBV4-3 and TRBJ2-2, with TRBD1 as a possible D gene (6 bases). CDR1 is LGHNA and CDR2 is YSLEER in the germline V gene. The CDR3 runs to 15 residues. Trimming cost V 2 bases and J 2 bases, with 9 bases left between them. CDR3 in DNA: TGCGCCAGCAGCCAACGGGACACCAACACCGGGGAGCTGTTTTTT. Amino acid sequence: CASSQRDTNTGELFF.

This chain connects TRBV5-4 to TRBJ2-2; tentative D call: TRBD2 (5 bases). V was trimmed by 0 bases and J by 5 bases, leaving 8 bases between them. The CDR3 loop spans 14 amino acids. Germline V gene data show CDR1 as SGHNT and CDR2 as YYREEE (reference sequence). The CDR3 sequence is CASSLAGWTGELFF. CDR3 coding DNA: TGTGCCAGCAGCTTGGCGGGGTGGACCGGGGAGCTGTTTTTT.

CDR3 sequence: CASSLASGQGMAFF. In DNA, the CDR3 is TGCGCCAGCAGCTTGGCGTCGGGACAGGGGATGGCTTTCTTT. This chain uses TRBV5-1 with TRBJ1-1; 10 bases agree with TRBD1. From germline, CDR1 is SGHRS and CDR2 YFSETQ. V shed 0 bases, J shed 11 bases, and the junction held 7 bases outside the gene matches. The CDR3 loop spans 14 amino acids.

This chain connects TRBV10-3 to TRBJ1-5; 7 nucleotides match TRBD1. The CDR3 is 16 residues long. CDR1 ENHRY and CDR2 SYGVKD come from the germline V gene. V gave up 5 bases and J gave up 4 bases; unmatched junction bases: 11. CDR3 in amino acids: CAISPTGKGGNQPQHF. CDR3 in DNA: TGTGCCATCAGTCCGACAGGGAAGGGAGGAAATCAGCCCCAGCATTTT.

In regard to this clone: The sample carries other DNA sequences with the same CDR3. The V and J genes are TRBV7-2 and TRBJ2-7; TRBD1 matches 9 bases. This CDR3 has 15 amino acids. The germline CDR1 and CDR2 sequences are SGHTA and FQGNSA. The J segment lost 4 bases and the V segment lost 1 base, leaving 5 bases of the junction unmatched. The CDR3 sequence: CASSLGQGVRYEQYF. In DNA form, the CDR3 reads TGTGCCAGCAGCTTAGGACAGGGGGTTAGGTACGAGCAGTACTTC.

This chain joins TRBV6-1 and TRBJ1-1, with D possibly TRBD1 on 5 matching bases. CDR1 is MNHNS, CDR2 SASEGT, per germline. Deletions cut 6 bases from V and 1 base from J, with 9 bases between. This CDR3 is built from 13 residues. CDR3 amino acids: CASRIQGNTEAFF. In DNA, the CDR3 is TGTGCCAGCAGAATTCAGGGGAACACTGAAGCTTTCTTT.

The chain has TRBV11-2 and TRBJ1-2; D is possibly TRBD1 (5 bases). This CDR3 is 15 amino acids long. Between the trimmed V and J ends, which lost 0 bases and 7 bases, there was a span of 15 bases. Germline-derived CDR1 and CDR2 are SGHAT and FQNNGV. The CDR3 nucleotides are TGTGCCAGCAGCTTAGATGCCCAGGGTTCAGGTGGCTACACCTTC. Protein product: CASSLDAQGSGGYTF.

This clone was seen only a few times. The V and J genes are TRBV4-1 and TRBJ1-2; D unresolved. The CDR3 loop spans 15 amino acids. Trimming cost V 1 base and J 4 bases, with 13 bases left between them. Germline V gene sequence: CDR1 MGHRA, CDR2 YSYEKL. CDR3 nucleotide sequence: TGCGCCAGCAGCCAAGTCCAAGTTCAACTCTATGGCTACACCTTC. Translation: CASSQVQVQLYGYTF.

The gene calls are TRBV9 and TRBJ2-1, with a possible D match to TRBD2 (7 bases). V was clipped by 4 bases and J by 2 bases, with 13 bases between them. The CDR3 is made up of 15 amino acids. Germline V gene sequence: CDR1 SGDLS, CDR2 YYNGEE. The DNA for the CDR3 is TGTGCCAGCAGCCAGTGGGGGGGCCCCTACAATGAGCAGTTCTTC. It specifies CASSQWGGPYNEQFF.